This T cell receptor (beta chain) comes out of a study of blood T cell repertoires in COVID-19. The overall study: PBMCs, B-cell-depleted T cells, or T cells were the source of the cDNA or gDNA that made up the material.

Under the authors' procedure: By means of reference gene primer amplification, nucleated cell counts were estimated. Assay used: immunoSEQ multiplex PCR; TCRdb lists only in-frame clones, some missing. D and trimming come from the DNA, and the V and J calls and clone size come from that table. The data hold 250,000 to 350,000 clones, with around 90% observed a single time. CDR3 size: 13 residues. V dropped 2 bases and J dropped 0 bases, with 5 bases sitting between them. Germline CDR1 SGHAT, CDR2 FQNNGV. The chain uses TRBV11-2 and TRBJ2-7; D remains ambiguous. Sequenced sample: peripheral blood. The receptor's source is a man in his late teens or twenties with active or convalescent COVID-19. CDR3 DNA: TGTGCCAGCAGCTTACTGAGCTCCTACGAGCAGTACTTC. This translates into CASSLLSSYEQYF. Complete variable domain (other parts from reference TRBV11-2 and TRBJ2-7): EAGVAQSPRYKIIEKRQSVAFWCNPISGHATLYWYQQILGQGPKLLIQFQNNGVVDDSQLPKDRFSAERLKGVDSTLKIQPAKLEDSAVYLCASSLLSSYEQYFGPGTRLTVT.